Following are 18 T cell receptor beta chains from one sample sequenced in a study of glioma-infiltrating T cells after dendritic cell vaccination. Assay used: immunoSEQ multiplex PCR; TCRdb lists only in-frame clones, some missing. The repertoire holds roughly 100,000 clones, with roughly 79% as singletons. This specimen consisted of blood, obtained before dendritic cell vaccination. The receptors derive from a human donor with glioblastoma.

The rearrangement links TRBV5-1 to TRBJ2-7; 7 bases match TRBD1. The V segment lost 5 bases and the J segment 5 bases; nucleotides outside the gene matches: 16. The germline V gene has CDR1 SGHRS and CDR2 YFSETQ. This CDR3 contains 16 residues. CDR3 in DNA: TGCGCCAGCAGTCCAGCTTACAAGGGGGCAGACGACGAGCAGTACTTC. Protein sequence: CASSPAYKGADDEQYF.

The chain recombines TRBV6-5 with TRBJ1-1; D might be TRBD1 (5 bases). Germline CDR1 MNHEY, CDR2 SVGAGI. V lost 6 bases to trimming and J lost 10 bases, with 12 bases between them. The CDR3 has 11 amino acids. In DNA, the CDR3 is TGTGCCAGCAGACAGGCGCTTGGAGCTTTCTTT. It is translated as CASRQALGAFF.

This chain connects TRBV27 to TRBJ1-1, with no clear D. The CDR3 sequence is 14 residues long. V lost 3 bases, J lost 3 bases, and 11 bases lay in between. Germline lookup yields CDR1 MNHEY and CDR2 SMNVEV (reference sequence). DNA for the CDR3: TGTGCCAGCAGTTTGTCTACTGATTACACTGAAGCTTTCTTT. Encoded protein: CASSLSTDYTEAFF.

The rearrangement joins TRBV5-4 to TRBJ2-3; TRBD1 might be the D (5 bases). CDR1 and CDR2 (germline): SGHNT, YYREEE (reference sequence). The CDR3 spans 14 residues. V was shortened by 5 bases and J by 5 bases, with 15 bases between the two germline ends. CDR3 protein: CASSKGPSEDTQYF. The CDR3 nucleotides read TGTGCCAGCAGTAAGGGGCCCAGCGAAGATACGCAGTATTTT.

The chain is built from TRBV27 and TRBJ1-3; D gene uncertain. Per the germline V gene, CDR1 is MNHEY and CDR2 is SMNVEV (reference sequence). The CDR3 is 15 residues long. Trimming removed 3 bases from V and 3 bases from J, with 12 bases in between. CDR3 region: CASSLRALVGNTIYF. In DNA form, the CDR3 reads TGTGCCAGCAGTTTGAGGGCCCTCGTTGGAAACACCATATATTTT.

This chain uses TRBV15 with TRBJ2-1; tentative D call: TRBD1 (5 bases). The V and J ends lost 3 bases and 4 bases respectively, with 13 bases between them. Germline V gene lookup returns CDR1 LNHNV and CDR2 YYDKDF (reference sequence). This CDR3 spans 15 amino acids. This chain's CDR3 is CATSSEGRGYNEQFF. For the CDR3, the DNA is TGTGCCACCAGCAGTGAAGGAAGGGGTTACAATGAGCAGTTCTTC.

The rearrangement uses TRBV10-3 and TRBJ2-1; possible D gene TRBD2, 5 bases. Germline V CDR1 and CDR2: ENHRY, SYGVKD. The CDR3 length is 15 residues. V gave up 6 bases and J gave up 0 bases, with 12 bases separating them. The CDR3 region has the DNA TGTGCCATCAGCGGCCAGGAGGACTCCTACAATGAGCAGTTCTTC. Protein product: CAISGQEDSYNEQFF.

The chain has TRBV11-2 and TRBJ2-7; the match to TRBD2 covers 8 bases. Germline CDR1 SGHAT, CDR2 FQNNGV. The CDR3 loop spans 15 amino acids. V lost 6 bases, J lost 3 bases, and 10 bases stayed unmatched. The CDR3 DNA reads TGTGCCAGCAGGCGTATCGGGACTAGGAACTACGAGCAGTACTTC. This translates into CASRRIGTRNYEQYF.

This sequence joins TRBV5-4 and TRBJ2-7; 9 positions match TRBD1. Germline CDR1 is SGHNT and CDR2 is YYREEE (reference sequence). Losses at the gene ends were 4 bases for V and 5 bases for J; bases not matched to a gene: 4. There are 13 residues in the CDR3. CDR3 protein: CASSQDRGHEQYF. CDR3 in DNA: TGTGCCAGCAGCCAGGACAGGGGACACGAGCAGTACTTC.

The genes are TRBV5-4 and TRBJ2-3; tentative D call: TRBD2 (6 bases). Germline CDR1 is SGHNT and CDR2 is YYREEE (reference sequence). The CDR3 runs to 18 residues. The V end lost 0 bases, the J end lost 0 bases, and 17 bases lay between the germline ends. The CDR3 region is CASSLDLGTSLSTDTQYF. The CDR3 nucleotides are TGTGCCAGCAGCTTGGACCTCGGGACTTCCCTTAGCACAGATACGCAGTATTTT.

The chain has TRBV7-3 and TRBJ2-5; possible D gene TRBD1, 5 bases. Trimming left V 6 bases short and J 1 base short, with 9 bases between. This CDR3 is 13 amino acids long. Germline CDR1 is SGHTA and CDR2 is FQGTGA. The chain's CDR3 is CASSFDSQETQYF. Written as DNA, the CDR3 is TGTGCCAGCAGTTTCGACAGCCAAGAGACCCAGTACTTC.

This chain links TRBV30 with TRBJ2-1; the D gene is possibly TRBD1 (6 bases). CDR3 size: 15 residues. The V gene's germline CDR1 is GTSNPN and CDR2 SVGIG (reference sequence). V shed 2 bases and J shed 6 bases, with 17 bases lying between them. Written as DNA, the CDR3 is TGTGCCTGGAGTTGGGTGGGGGCGAGGGTCAATGAGCAGTTCTTC. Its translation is CAWSWVGARVNEQFF.

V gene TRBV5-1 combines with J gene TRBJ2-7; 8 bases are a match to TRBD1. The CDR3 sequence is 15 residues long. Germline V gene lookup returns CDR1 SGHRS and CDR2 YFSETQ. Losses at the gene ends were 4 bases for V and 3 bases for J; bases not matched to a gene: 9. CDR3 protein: CASSGTGTGNYEQYF. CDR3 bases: TGCGCCAGCAGCGGAACCGGGACAGGAAACTACGAGCAGTACTTC.

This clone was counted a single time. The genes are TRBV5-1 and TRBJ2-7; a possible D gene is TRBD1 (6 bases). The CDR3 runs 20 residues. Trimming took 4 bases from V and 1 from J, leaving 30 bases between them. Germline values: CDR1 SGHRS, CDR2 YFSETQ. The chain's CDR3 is CASSLTRNLNRVTWSYEQYF. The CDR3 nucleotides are TGCGCCAGCAGCCTAACAAGGAACTTAAACAGGGTAACATGGTCCTACGAGCAGTACTTC.

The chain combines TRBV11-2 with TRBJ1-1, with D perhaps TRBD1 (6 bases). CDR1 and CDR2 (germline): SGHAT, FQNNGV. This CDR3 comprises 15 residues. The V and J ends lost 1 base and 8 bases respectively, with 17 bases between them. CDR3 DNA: TGTGCCAGCAGCTTAGTCAAAGGACAGATCCCCGAAGCTTTCTTT. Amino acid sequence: CASSLVKGQIPEAFF.

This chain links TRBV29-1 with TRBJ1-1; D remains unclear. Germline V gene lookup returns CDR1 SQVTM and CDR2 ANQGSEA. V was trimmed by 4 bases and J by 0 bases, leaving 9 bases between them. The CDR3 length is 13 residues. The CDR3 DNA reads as TGCAGCGTTGGGGCAGCTATGAACACTGAAGCTTTCTTT. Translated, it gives CSVGAAMNTEAFF.

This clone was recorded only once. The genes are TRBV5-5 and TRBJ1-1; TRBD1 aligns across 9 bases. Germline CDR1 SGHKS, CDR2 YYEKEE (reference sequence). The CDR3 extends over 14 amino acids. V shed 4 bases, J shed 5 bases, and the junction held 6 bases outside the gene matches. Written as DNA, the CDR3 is TGTGCCAGCAGCATCCTGACAGGGGGGACTGAAGCTTTCTTT. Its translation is CASSILTGGTEAFF.

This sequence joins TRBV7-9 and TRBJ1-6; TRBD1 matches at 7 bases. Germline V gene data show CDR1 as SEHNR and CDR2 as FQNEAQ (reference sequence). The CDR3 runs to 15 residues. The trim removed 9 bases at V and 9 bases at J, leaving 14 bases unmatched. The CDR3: CASTTEGAAGSPLHF. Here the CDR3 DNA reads TGTGCCAGTACAACGGAGGGGGCCGCCGGTTCACCCCTCCACTTT.